These 28 T cell receptor beta chains share one sample of origin, sequenced in a study of OX40 agonist ivuxolimab in advanced cancers. The data were produced by immunoSEQ multiplex PCR, yet TCRdb's version contains in-frame clones alone and is incomplete. Here the sample spans fewer than 70,000 clones, 85% being singletons. The sample consisted of CD4+ or CD8+ T cells sorted from blood, taken in a trial of the OX40 agonist ivuxolimab. These receptors all stem from an adult with an advanced solid tumor such as melanoma, head and neck, liver or kidney cancer.

The genes are TRBV5-1 and TRBJ1-4; unclear D gene. Trimming took 4 bases from V and 0 from J, leaving 16 bases between them. The CDR3 has 17 amino acids. The germline V gene has CDR1 SGHRS and CDR2 YFSETQ. CDR3 loop: CASSVTSSGSTNEKLFF. The CDR3 region has the DNA TGCGCCAGCAGCGTAACCTCCTCCGGTTCAACTAATGAAAAACTGTTTTTT.

This clone was picked up one time. The chain employs TRBV10-3 and TRBJ2-7, with 10 bases aligning to TRBD2. V gave up 8 bases and J gave up 2 bases; unmatched junction bases: 6. The CDR3 sequence is 14 residues long. Germline CDR1 is ENHRY and CDR2 is SYGVKD. The CDR3 loop reads CAIGELAGPYEQYF. In DNA form, the CDR3 reads TGTGCCATCGGAGAACTAGCGGGGCCCTACGAGCAGTACTTC.

V gene TRBV28 combines with J gene TRBJ2-3, with D hard to call. Germline V CDR1 and CDR2: MDHEN, SYDVKM. This CDR3 spans 17 amino acids. Trimming removed 5 bases from V and 4 bases from J, with 22 bases in between. The CDR3 bases are TGTGCCAGCAGTGAACTGGGGATAGAGTCCCTAGCAGATACGCAGTATTTT. Its protein is CASSELGIESLADTQYF. Using reference TRBV28 and TRBJ2-3 for the parts outside the CDR3, the full variable domain is DVKVTQSSRYLVKRTGEKVFLECVQDMDHENMFWYRQDPGLGLRLIYFSYDVKMKEKGDIPEGYSVSREKKERFSLILESASTNQTSMYLCASSELGIESLADTQYFGPGTRLTVL.

The CDR3 loop is CASSFSGVQPQHF. The CDR3 DNA reads as TGTGCCAGCAGCTTTTCAGGGGTACAGCCCCAGCATTTT. The J gene is TRBJ1-5, the V gene TRBV7-2, with a tentative D call TRBD1 (6 bases). Germline V gives CDR1 SGHTA, CDR2 FQGNSA. The ends were cut back, 3 bases at V and 7 bases at J, with 10 bases in the middle. There are 13 residues in the CDR3. Full variable domain (missing parts from reference TRBV7-2 and TRBJ1-5): GAGVSQSPSNKVTEKGKDVELRCDPISGHTALYWYRQSLGQGLEFLIYFQGNSAPDKSGLPSDRFSAERTGGSVSTLTIQRTQQEDSAVYLCASSFSGVQPQHFGDGTRLSIL.

The chain carries TRBV29-1 and TRBJ2-2, with D perhaps assigned TRBD1 or TRBD2 (5 bases each). From germline, CDR1 is SQVTM and CDR2 ANQGSEA. CDR3 size: 14 residues. Trimming took off 7 bases at V and 2 bases at J, with 14 bases between the two ends. The CDR3 region is CSGTARDNTGELFF. The CDR3 DNA reads as TGCAGCGGGACGGCCAGGGACAACACCGGGGAGCTGTTTTTT.

A single count supports this clone. This CDR3 is CASSFSLAGTDTQYF. The DNA for the CDR3 is TGTGCCAGCAGCTTCTCACTAGCGGGCACAGATACGCAGTATTTT. The gene calls are TRBV7-6 and TRBJ2-3, with 8 bases that match TRBD2. The V segment lost 3 bases and the J segment 1 base; nucleotides outside the gene matches: 3. The CDR3 loop spans 15 amino acids. The germline gives CDR1 SGHVS, CDR2 FNYEAQ.

Worth noting for this clone: The junction differs from germline at one of its ends, possibly a read error. The chain is built from TRBV7-2 and TRBJ2-7; 10 bases fit TRBD1. Germline assignment: CDR1 SGHTA and CDR2 FQGNSA. This CDR3 spans 14 amino acids. Here the CDR3 reads CASSRDRGSYEQYF. CDR3 DNA sequence: TGCGCCAGCAGCCGGGACAGGGGCTCCTACGAGCAGTACTTC.

The chain employs TRBV11-3 and TRBJ2-5; TRBD1 matches at 9 bases. The J call may be in error: the DNA end matches TRBJ2-7 better. In germline, CDR1 is SGHNT, CDR2 YENEEA. The CDR3 contains 14 residues. The CDR3 DNA follows: TGTGCCAGCAGCTCCGGACAGGGGTTCTACGAGCAGTACTTC. The encoded protein is CASSSGQGFYEQYF.

The chain recombines TRBV5-1 with TRBJ1-2; D ambiguous. The V end was cut by 0 bases, the J end by 8 bases, with 11 bases between. There are 13 residues in the CDR3. Per germline, CDR1 SGHRS and CDR2 YFSETQ. The CDR3 spells CASSLGFGRGYTF. CDR3 sequence (DNA): TGCGCCAGCAGCTTGGGGTTTGGAAGAGGCTACACCTTC.

CDR3 amino acids: CASSASSGLQETQYF. The CDR3 region has the DNA TGTGCCAGCAGCGCCAGTTCAGGGCTCCAAGAGACCCAGTACTTC. The chain recombines TRBV9 with TRBJ2-5, with D perhaps TRBD1 (5 bases). Germline loops: CDR1 SGDLS, CDR2 YYNGEE. The CDR3 spans 15 residues. Trimming took off 3 bases at V and 1 base at J, with 13 bases between the two ends. The whole variable domain, remainder taken from reference TRBV9 and TRBJ2-5, is DSGVTQTPKHLITATGQRVTLRCSPRSGDLSVYWYQQSLDQGLQFLIQYYNGEERAKGNILERFSAQQFPDLHSELNLSSLELGDSALYFCASSASSGLQETQYFGPGTRLLVL.

The V gene is TRBV5-5, the J gene TRBJ1-2; 7 nucleotides line up with TRBD1. V lost 4 bases and J lost 6; bases outside the gene matches: 12. The CDR3 runs to 15 residues. CDR1 SGHKS and CDR2 YYEKEE come from the germline V gene (reference sequence). The CDR3: CASSPRQGTLNGYTF. The CDR3 coding sequence is TGTGCCAGCAGCCCTAGACAGGGCACTCTCAATGGCTACACCTTC.

The V and J genes are TRBV23-1 and TRBJ1-2; unclear D gene. TRBV23-1 carries the ORF label, with uncertain function. The CDR3 extends over 18 amino acids. Trimming cost V 0 bases and J 0 bases, with 17 bases left between them. The CDR3 nucleotides read TGCGCCAGCAGTCAATCCGGGTTGAGGGCTGATACTAACTATGGCTACACCTTC. This sequence encodes CASSQSGLRADTNYGYTF.

This clone was seen more than once but under ten times. The CDR3 loop reads CASSITGEDSPLHF. The CDR3 coding sequence is TGTGCCAGTAGTATAACAGGGGAAGATTCACCCCTCCACTTT. The chain combines TRBV19 with TRBJ1-6; TRBD1 agrees at 7 bases. CDR3 size: 14 residues. V was clipped by 2 bases and J by 8 bases; unmatched bases: 3. From germline, CDR1 is LNHDA and CDR2 SQIVND (reference sequence).

This chain links TRBV9 with TRBJ1-2, with D tentatively TRBD1 (5 bases). Trimming cost V 0 bases and J 3 bases, with 9 bases left between them. Germline CDR1 and CDR2: SGDLS and YYNGEE. This CDR3 comprises 14 residues. The CDR3 bases are TGTGCCAGCAGCGTAGCCGGGGCTCACTATGGCTACACCTTC. This encodes CASSVAGAHYGYTF.

V usage is TRBV19 and J usage is TRBJ1-5; TRBD1 matches at 8 bases. CDR3 length: 16 residues. Germline CDR1 reads LNHDA; CDR2 reads SQIVND (reference sequence). Losses at the gene ends were 5 bases for V and 1 base for J; bases not matched to a gene: 7. CDR3 DNA: TGTGCCAGTAGTTCCCCTTGGGACAGGAGCAATCAGCCCCAGCATTTT. Protein sequence: CASSSPWDRSNQPQHF.

This rearrangement joins TRBV7-3 to TRBJ2-2; 8 bases are shared with TRBD1. V shed 3 bases and J 3 bases; nucleotides not matched to a gene: 6. The CDR3 is made up of 16 amino acids. The germline V gene encodes CDR1 SGHTA and CDR2 FQGTGA. Here the CDR3 reads CASSFHRTGYTGELFF. For the CDR3, the DNA is TGTGCCAGCAGCTTTCATCGGACAGGGTACACCGGGGAGCTGTTTTTT.

This clone was picked up a small number of times. DNA for the CDR3: TGTGCCAGCGGACGGTCGGGGTCAATTTCACCCCTCCACTTT. Its translation: CASGRSGSISPLHF. This chain links TRBV5-6 with TRBJ1-6; D unresolved. The CDR3 length is 14 residues. CDR1 is SGHDT, CDR2 YYEEEE, per germline. V lost 7 bases and J lost 9, with 17 bases in between.

This chain uses TRBV19 with TRBJ1-1; D unclear. Trimming cost V 5 bases and J 1 base, with 8 bases left between them. This CDR3 comprises 13 residues. Germline CDR1 and CDR2: LNHDA and SQIVND (reference sequence). As DNA, the CDR3 is TGTGCCAGTAGTCTGAGCCGGAACACTGAAGCTTTCTTT. Residues: CASSLSRNTEAFF.

The rearrangement links TRBV27 to TRBJ2-7; possibly TRBD1 or TRBD2 for D (6 bases each). The CDR3 loop spans 16 amino acids. Germline loops: CDR1 MNHEY, CDR2 SMNVEV (reference sequence). V lost 2 bases, J lost 2 bases, and 16 bases lay in between. The CDR3, as DNA: TGTGCCAGCAGTTTAACAGGGTGGGGGGCCCCCTACGAGCAGTACTTC. It yields the protein CASSLTGWGAPYEQYF.

The rearrangement joins TRBV12-5 to TRBJ2-5, with a tentative D call TRBD1 (5 bases). This CDR3 region has 12 residues. V lost 7 bases, J lost 2 bases, and 8 bases lay in between. Germline V gives CDR1 LGHNT, CDR2 FRNRAP. The CDR3 reads CASETEQETQYF. CDR3 nucleotides: TGTGCTAGTGAGACAGAGCAAGAGACCCAGTACTTC.

V usage is TRBV19 and J usage is TRBJ1-5; D is perhaps TRBD1 (6 bases). Per germline, CDR1 LNHDA and CDR2 SQIVND (reference sequence). CDR3 size: 14 residues. Trimming took off 6 bases at V and 3 bases at J, with 12 bases between the two ends. The DNA for the CDR3 is TGTGCCAGTAGCGACAGGAGTATCAATCAGCCCCAGCATTTT. Translating gives CASSDRSINQPQHF.

In DNA form, the CDR3 reads TGTGCCAGCTCATCGACAGGGGCTGGAAACACCATATATTTT. It is translated as CASSSTGAGNTIYF. The rearrangement uses TRBV18 and TRBJ1-3, with 8 bases fitting TRBD1. Germline assignment: CDR1 KGHSH and CDR2 LQKENI. The CDR3 is 14 residues long. Unmatched junction bases numbered 2, after V lost 5 bases and J lost 2 bases.

The chain combines TRBV5-1 with TRBJ2-7, with D perhaps matching TRBD1 (6 bases). The V gene lost 0 bases and the J gene lost 2 bases, with 12 bases spanning the gap. There are 15 residues in the CDR3. Per the germline V gene, CDR1 is SGHRS and CDR2 is YFSETQ. CDR3 sequence (DNA): TGCGCCAGCAGCTTGGGGACAGTCTTCCCCTACGAGCAGTACTTC. It yields the protein CASSLGTVFPYEQYF.

The chain employs TRBV2 and TRBJ2-3; D ambiguous. The CDR3 contains 12 residues. Germline lookup yields CDR1 SNHLY and CDR2 FYNNEI. The V end lost 5 bases, the J end lost 3 bases, and 6 bases lay between the germline ends. This chain's CDR3 is CASSYSTDTQYF. CDR3 nucleotide sequence: TGTGCCAGCAGTTACTCAACAGATACGCAGTATTTT.

The CDR3 loop reads CASRLGVYSGSGNTIYF. CDR3 nucleotides: TGTGCCAGCAGACTGGGGGTTTACAGCGGCTCTGGAAACACCATATATTTT. This sequence joins TRBV11-2 and TRBJ1-3; perhaps TRBD1 as D (5 bases). The CDR3 length is 17 residues. In germline, CDR1 is SGHAT, CDR2 FQNNGV. Trimming removed 6 bases from V and 0 bases from J, with 18 bases in between.

V gene TRBV20-1 combines with J gene TRBJ2-5, with D unclear. Trimming left V 3 bases short and J 5 bases short, with 7 bases between. The CDR3 extends over 11 amino acids. The germline V gene encodes CDR1 DFQATT and CDR2 SNEGSKA (reference sequence). Written as DNA, the CDR3 is TGCAGTGCTAGGGCCGGGGAGACCCAGTACTTC. It encodes CSARAGETQYF.

The chain employs TRBV11-2 and TRBJ1-2; TRBD1 aligns across 9 bases. Germline assignment: CDR1 SGHAT and CDR2 FQNNGV. The CDR3 sequence is 16 residues long. V shed 5 bases and J 3 bases; nucleotides not matched to a gene: 10. The CDR3 spells CASSPETGGNYYGYTF. CDR3 in DNA: TGTGCCAGCAGCCCGGAGACAGGGGGAAACTACTATGGCTACACCTTC.

The V gene is TRBV6-1, the J gene TRBJ1-2; no definite D call. This CDR3 has 12 amino acids. Looked up from germline, CDR1 is MNHNS and CDR2 is SASEGT. V shed 10 bases and J shed 4 bases, with 13 bases lying between them. CDR3 protein: CATIETGYGYTF. In nucleotides, the CDR3 is TGTGCCACCATAGAAACCGGCTATGGCTACACCTTC.